The rows below give T cell receptor beta chains drawn from one sample of a study of post-analysis software for immune sequencing data. TCRdb reprocessed the PCR reads via MiXCR and lists one record per CDR3 protein. The top ten clones hold over 4.5% of a sample with 650,000 to 850,000 distinct CDR3 sequences, about 45% of them seen once. Sequencing was done on a sample of blood. All receptors derive from a girl aged 10 to 17 with multiple sclerosis. Each CDR3 is given with its conserved first and last residue. D genes are given only for firm matches. Not all rows give a size; the values are once, few, many and, for expanded clones, a class.

abundance	v_gene	j_gene	d_gene	CDR3nt	CDR3aa
-	TRBV7-2	TRBJ2-7	TRBD1	TGTGCCAGCAGCCAGGACAGGGGGCTATACGGGCAGTACTTC	CASSQDRGLYGQYF
once	TRBV7-3	TRBJ2-1	-	TGTGCCAGCAGCTTACTTGCGGCTGAGAACAATGAGCAGTTCTTC	CASSLLAAENNEQFF
few	TRBV12-3/TRBV12-4	TRBJ2-3	-	TGTGCCAGCAGTTTAGGGGCGGGAAGAGTGTCAGATACGCAGTATTTT	CASSLGAGRVSDTQYF
-	TRBV20-1	TRBJ1-2	-	TGCAGTGCTAGAGATGGCGGACAGCCCGGCTTTTATGGCTACACCTTC	CSARDGGQPGFYGYTF
once	TRBV28	TRBJ2-7	TRBD1	TGTGCCAGCAGTGACACTATGGGGACAGGGGCGTCCTACGAGCAGTACTTC	CASSDTMGTGASYEQYF
-	TRBV18	TRBJ2-5	-	TGTGCCAGCTCACCACCGTCTGCCACAGAGACCCAGTACTTC	CASSPPSATETQYF
-	TRBV7-2	TRBJ2-3	TRBD2	TGTGCCAGCAACGTAGCGGGAGAGCAAGATACGCAGTATTTT	CASNVAGEQDTQYF
once	TRBV28	TRBJ2-7	-	TGTGCCAGCAGTTCGAGTGCTAGCGTGCACTACGAGCAGTACTTC	CASSSSASVHYEQYF
few	TRBV10-3	TRBJ2-7	TRBD2	TGTGCCATCAGTGATGAAAATAGCGGGAGCTTCTACGAGCAGTACTTC	CAISDENSGSFYEQYF
-	TRBV20-1	TRBJ2-5	-	TGCAGTGCTAGAGATAGGGCAGGGGTTGGCGAGACCCAGTACTTC	CSARDRAGVGETQYF
-	TRBV6-5	TRBJ1-2	TRBD1	TGTGCCAGCAGTTATCGCGGGACAGGGTATAATGGCTACACCTTC	CASSYRGTGYNGYTF
few	TRBV6-6	TRBJ2-5	-	TGTGCCAGCACCTTGGCAGGGGGGGGAGAGACCCAGTACTTC	CASTLAGGGETQYF
-	TRBV29-1	TRBJ1-2	TRBD1	TGCAGCGCCGGGACAGGGATCTATGGCTACACCTTC	CSAGTGIYGYTF
-	TRBV12-3/TRBV12-4	TRBJ1-1	-	TGTGCCAGCAGTACCCCCGCGGGGGTAGGGGGGACCCGAGCTTTCTTT	CASSTPAGVGGTRAFF
-	TRBV7-8	TRBJ2-2	TRBD1	TGTGCCAGCAGAATGACTCGGGACAGCACCGGGGAGCTGTTTTTT	CASRMTRDSTGELFF
few	TRBV15	TRBJ2-7	-	TGTGCCACCAGCAGAGATCCCCGCCCCTGCGAGCAGTACTTC	CATSRDPRPCEQYF
-	TRBV7-2	TRBJ2-5	TRBD2	TGTGCCAGCACACGACAGTCGCGGGGGGAGACCCAGTACTTC	CASTRQSRGETQYF
few	TRBV7-7	TRBJ2-5	-	TGTGCTAGCAGCCAGGCGCACCAAGAGACCCAGTACTTC	CASSQAHQETQYF
-	TRBV7-6	TRBJ1-4	-	TGTGCCAGCAGCCCGACGCCCCAGACATCTAATGAAAAACTGTTTTTT	CASSPTPQTSNEKLFF
-	TRBV4-2	TRBJ2-5	TRBD1	TGTGCCAGCAGCCAAGGAGGCTCCGGGACAGGGGGCCAAGAGACCCAGTACTTC	CASSQGGSGTGGQETQYF
few	TRBV10-3	TRBJ2-1	-	TGTGCCATCAGTGAGTTACAGGGAGGATACAATGAGCAGTTCTTC	CAISELQGGYNEQFF
few	TRBV20-1	TRBJ1-4	-	TGCAGTGCCGCGGGTCCTTCCGAAAAACTGTTTTTT	CSAAGPSEKLFF
-	TRBV9	TRBJ1-1	-	TGTGCCAGCAGCGTAGCTGGCGGCCCCTGGGGGGCTGAAGCTTTCTTT	CASSVAGGPWGAEAFF
few	TRBV7-9	TRBJ2-7	-	TGTGCCTACCAGGGGTCCGACTCCTACGAGCAGTACTTC	CAYQGSDSYEQYF
-	TRBV11-3	TRBJ2-5	TRBD2	TGTGCCAGCAGCTTAATGGGACTAGCGGGAGGGAACCTGGAGACCCAGTACTTC	CASSLMGLAGGNLETQYF
-	TRBV10-3	TRBJ2-2	TRBD2	TGTGCCACCTTGGGAGGGCTAGGCACCGGGGAGCTGTTTTTT	CATLGGLGTGELFF
few	TRBV29-1	TRBJ2-1	TRBD1	TGCAGCGCCGCTCGACAGGGGGCAAATGAGCAGTTCTTC	CSAARQGANEQFF
few	TRBV7-9	TRBJ2-1	-	TGTGCCAGCAGAATAGCCGATGAGCAGTTCTTC	CASRIADEQFF
-	TRBV7-9	TRBJ2-1	-	TGTGCCAGCAGCTTAGCGAGGGCGGGGATCTCCTACAATGAGCAGTTCTTC	CASSLARAGISYNEQFF
-	TRBV6-5	TRBJ2-4	-	TGTGCCAGCAGCTTCAAAAACATTCAGTACTTC	CASSFKNIQYF
-	TRBV24-1	TRBJ2-7	TRBD1	TGTGCCACCAGTGAGGCTGGACAGGGCTCCTACAATGAGCAGTACTTC	CATSEAGQGSYNEQYF
-	TRBV12-3/TRBV12-4	TRBJ2-1	TRBD2	TGTGCCAGCACCCTTAGGACTAGCGTGGTCAATGAGCAGTTCTTC	CASTLRTSVVNEQFF
-	TRBV28	TRBJ1-6	-	TGTGCCAGCAGTTTAAGCACCCAGGGTTTTTCACCCCTCCACTTT	CASSLSTQGFSPLHF
-	TRBV14	TRBJ1-2	-	TGTGCCAGCAGCCAAGGAAGCCGCGGCTACACCTTC	CASSQGSRGYTF
few	TRBV6-2/TRBV6-3	TRBJ2-1	-	TGTGCCAGCAGTTACTCGCCAGCGTACAATGAGCAGTTCTTC	CASSYSPAYNEQFF
few	TRBV24-1	TRBJ1-2	-	TGTGCCACCAGTACTCCAGGGGACGGCTACACCTTC	CATSTPGDGYTF
-	TRBV12-3/TRBV12-4	TRBJ2-1	TRBD1	TGTGCCAGCAGTATGGGACAGGGGGCGGCAAATGAGCAGTTCTTC	CASSMGQGAANEQFF
-	TRBV10-3	TRBJ2-5	-	TGTGCCATCAGGGATTTATCGGGTCCTAGGACCCAGTACTTC	CAIRDLSGPRTQYF
-	TRBV7-2	TRBJ2-1	TRBD2	TGTGCCAGCAGCTTAGATGGACTAGCGGGCAATGAGCAGTTCTTC	CASSLDGLAGNEQFF
-	TRBV29-1	TRBJ2-7	TRBD1	TGCAGCGTAAGTGCCGGGACAGGGGGTTCCGAGCAGTACTTC	CSVSAGTGGSEQYF
few	TRBV5-8	TRBJ2-5	-	TGTGCCAGCATCACGTTCCAAAGGGGAGAGACCCAGTACTTC	CASITFQRGETQYF
few	TRBV18	TRBJ2-1	-	TGTGCCAGCTCACCGCCTACCAATGAGCAGTTCTTC	CASSPPTNEQFF
few	TRBV4-1	TRBJ2-1	TRBD2	TGCGCCAGCAGCCCCATAGCGGGAGGGAGGGACAATGAGCAGTTCTTC	CASSPIAGGRDNEQFF
-	TRBV29-1	TRBJ1-2	-	TGCAGCGTTGAGGCAGAAAACTATGGCTACACCTTC	CSVEAENYGYTF
-	TRBV7-9	TRBJ1-4	-	TGTGCCAGCACCAGCCGGGACGGGAATGAAAAACTGTTTTTT	CASTSRDGNEKLFF
-	TRBV29-1	TRBJ2-1	TRBD1	TGCAGCGTTGAACGGGACAGATTTTCCAATGAGCAGTTCTTC	CSVERDRFSNEQFF
-	TRBV7-2	TRBJ1-2	-	TGTGCCAGCAGCTTAGCTTACAGCTACACCTTC	CASSLAYSYTF
-	TRBV20-1	TRBJ2-1	-	TGCAGTGCTAGCAGGCACTCCTACAATGAGCAGTTCTTC	CSASRHSYNEQFF
-	TRBV12-3/TRBV12-4	TRBJ2-7	-	TGTGCCAGCAGTTTAGTCTCCCAGGGGATGCAGTACTTC	CASSLVSQGMQYF
-	TRBV29-1	TRBJ1-1	TRBD1	TGCTGCGTTGATCCAGGGACAGGGGTGAACACTGAAGCTTTCTTT	CCVDPGTGVNTEAFF
few	TRBV4-2	TRBJ1-1	-	TGTGCCAGCAGCCAAGTGGGGGGGTATGACGGCCTGGACACTGAAGCTTTCTTT	CASSQVGGYDGLDTEAFF
-	TRBV6-2/TRBV6-3	TRBJ2-3	TRBD2	TGTGCCAGCAGTGGGCGGGAGGGCCTAAACACAGATACGCAGTATTTT	CASSGREGLNTDTQYF
few	TRBV18	TRBJ2-1	TRBD2	TGTGCCAGCTCATTAGGACGGCGGGAGGTCAACGATGAGCAGTTCTTC	CASSLGRREVNDEQFF
-	TRBV11-1	TRBJ2-5	TRBD1	TGTGCCAGCAGCGGGACAGGGGGTTTGGAGACCCAGTACTTC	CASSGTGGLETQYF
once	TRBV7-9	TRBJ2-5	-	TGTGCCAGCAGCTTCTCGGGCGAGACCATTCGGGAGACCCAGTACTTC	CASSFSGETIRETQYF